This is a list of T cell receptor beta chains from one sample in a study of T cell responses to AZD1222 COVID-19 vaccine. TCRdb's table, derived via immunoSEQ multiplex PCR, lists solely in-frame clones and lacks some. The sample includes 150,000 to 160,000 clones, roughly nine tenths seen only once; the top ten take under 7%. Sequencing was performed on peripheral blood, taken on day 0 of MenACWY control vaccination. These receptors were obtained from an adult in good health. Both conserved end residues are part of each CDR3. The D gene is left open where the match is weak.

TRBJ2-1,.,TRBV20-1,CSAPGGNEQFF
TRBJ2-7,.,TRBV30,CAWSQGGPYEQYF
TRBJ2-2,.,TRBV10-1,CASSDPPGELFF
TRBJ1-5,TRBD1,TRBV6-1,CASSEHGQAPVTQHF
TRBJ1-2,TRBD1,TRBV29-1,CSVVDRAYGYTF
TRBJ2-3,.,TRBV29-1,CSVVWIGAEYTDTQYF
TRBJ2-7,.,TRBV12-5,CASGLGQNTYEQYF
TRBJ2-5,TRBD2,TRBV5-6,CASSPGLAGAQETQYF
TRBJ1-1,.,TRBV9,CASTQTAGHGNTEAFF
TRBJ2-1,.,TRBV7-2,CASSLAGVSYNEQFF
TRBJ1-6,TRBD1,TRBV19,CASSLGTGQGSPLHF
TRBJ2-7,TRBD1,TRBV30,CAFLTGTGSYEQYF
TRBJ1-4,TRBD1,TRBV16,CASSQSIRQGEKLFF
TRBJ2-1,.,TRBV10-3,CATEGLLPPNEQFF
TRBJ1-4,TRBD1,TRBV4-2,CASSQSPGTGAATNEKLFF
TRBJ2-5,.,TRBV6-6,CASSLNQETQYF
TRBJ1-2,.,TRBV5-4,CASSSTWQGGGYTF
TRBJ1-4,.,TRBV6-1,CASSEALRSNEKLFF
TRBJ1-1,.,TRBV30,CAWSPYVNTEAFF
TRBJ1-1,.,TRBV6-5,CASTPTLAEAFF
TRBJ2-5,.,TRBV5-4,CASSWVTTQETQYF
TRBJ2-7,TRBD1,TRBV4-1,CASSQRGTDSYEQYF
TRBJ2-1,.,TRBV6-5,CASSYSGHEQFF
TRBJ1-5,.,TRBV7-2,CASSSREGNQPQHF
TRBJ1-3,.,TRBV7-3,CASSRDGVSGNTIYF
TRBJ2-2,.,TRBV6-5,CASTPRPGNTGELFF
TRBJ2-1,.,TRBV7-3,CASSARKGIYNEQFF
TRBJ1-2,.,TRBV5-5,CASSLGTDNYGYTF
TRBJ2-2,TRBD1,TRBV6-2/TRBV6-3,CASGRGTGATGELFF
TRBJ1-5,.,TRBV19,CASSINRGNQPQHF
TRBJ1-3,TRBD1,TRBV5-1,CASSPQGAGNTIYF
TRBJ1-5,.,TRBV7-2,CASSLRGVGNQPQHF
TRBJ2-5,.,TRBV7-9,CASSLDGPQETQYF
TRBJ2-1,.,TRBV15,CATSRDHGTLNEQFF
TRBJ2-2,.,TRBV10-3,CAISGADAGELFF
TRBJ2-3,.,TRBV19,CASTSDHTDTQYF
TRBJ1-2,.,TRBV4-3,CASSQDVQGGYGYTF
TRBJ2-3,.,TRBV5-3,CARSLLSGRSLKTSTDTQYF
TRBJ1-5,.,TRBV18,CASSPGNQPQHF
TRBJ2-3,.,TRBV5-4,CASSLAGGRADTQYF
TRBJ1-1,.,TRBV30,CAWRGKAGRTEAFF
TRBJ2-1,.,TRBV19,CASSRSSYNEQFF
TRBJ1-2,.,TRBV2,CASSATWSRTNYGYTF
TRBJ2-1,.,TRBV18,CASSTGVGDEQFF
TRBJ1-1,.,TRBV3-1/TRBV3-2,CASSLMGGGDTEAFF
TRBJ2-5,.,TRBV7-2,CASSLVGSQETQYF
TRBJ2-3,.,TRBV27,CATARSTDTQYF